This T cell receptor beta chain stems from a study of OX40 agonist ivuxolimab in advanced cancers. Across the whole study: The patients received agonistic anti-OX40 (CD134) antibody ivuxolimab. Aged about 20 to 80 with a mean of about 63 years, they were almost 85% male.

CDR3 length: 15 amino acids. Germline V gene data show CDR1 as MNHNS and CDR2 as SASEGT. The ends were cut back, 5 bases at V and 3 bases at J, with 15 bases in the middle. Sequencing was performed with immunoSEQ multiplex PCR; in TCRdb, only in-frame clones are kept and a portion is missing. In the table there are about 73,000 clones, under 95% of which are singletons. The chain joins TRBV6-1 to TRBJ2-3, with D unresolved. This clonotype originated in an adult with an advanced solid tumor such as melanoma, head and neck, liver or kidney cancer. Specimen: CD4+ or CD8+ T cells sorted from blood, collected in a trial of the OX40 agonist ivuxolimab. The CDR3, as DNA: TGTGCCAGCAGTCCCTTCGTCACGAGGACAGATACGCAGTATTTT. This gives the protein CASSPFVTRTDTQYF.